This T cell receptor (beta chain) derives from a study of blood T cell repertoires in COVID-19. Whole-study context: Specimens from acute and convalescent COVID-19 originated in the United States, Italy and Spain. Sources were T cells, B-cell-depleted T cells, or PBMCs; the material itself was cDNA or gDNA.

Per the authors' pipeline: Nucleated cell number was recorded as an estimate derived from reference gene primer amplification. Generated by immunoSEQ multiplex PCR, the TCRdb table keeps only in-frame clones and is missing some. V and J calls and clone size are those listed in that table; D and trimming were worked out from the DNA. The table has some 120,000 clones, approximately 84% seen once; the top ten hold 9% to 15%. The ends lost 5 bases at V and 6 bases at J; junction bases unmatched: 2. Germline CDR1 SGHDT, CDR2 YYEEEE. CDR3 length equals 13 residues. The receptor was isolated from a woman between 55 and 75 years old with acute or convalescent COVID-19. V gene TRBV5-6 combines with J gene TRBJ1-6; 7 positions agree with TRBD1. Sequences were obtained from peripheral blood. This CDR3 is CASSGTANSPLHF. For the CDR3, the DNA is TGTGCCAGCAGTGGGACAGCTAATTCACCCCTCCACTTT. The whole variable domain, filled in from reference TRBV5-6 and TRBJ1-6, reads DAGVTQSPTHLIKTRGQQVTLRCSPKSGHDTVSWYQQALGQGPQFIFQYYEEEERQRGNFPDRFSGHQFPNYSSELNVNALLLGDSALYLCASSGTANSPLHFGNGTRLTVT.